This T cell receptor beta chain originates from a study of CD8 T cells in ankylosing spondylitis. In making TCR beta libraries, quantitative 5'-RACE with molecular barcodes was used. MiXCR, run by TCRdb on the 5' RACE reads, gives a single entry per CDR3 protein. The sample lists 310,000 or so distinct CDR3 sequences, around 20% occurring once. This clonotype was observed once. Its antigen remains unknown. Study results and caveats: Matched ankylosing spondylitis synovial fluid reportedly contained a significantly enriched population of disease-linked clones. Within ankylosing spondylitis blood, a TCR beta motif made up of several highly homologous variants appeared to be characteristic. Clones linked to the disease showed a CD8+ phenotype. They occurred at relatively low frequencies in peripheral blood.

The CDR3 consists of 15 residues. Germline assignment: CDR1 SGHTA and CDR2 FQGNSA. The V end lost 4 bases, the J end lost 1 base, and 11 bases lay between the germline ends. The source of this sequence is a male donor with ankylosing spondylitis or in good health (not recorded which). The chain has TRBV7-2 and TRBJ1-5; D may be TRBD1 (5 bases). Material: blood, either unsorted or a sorted T cell fraction (not recorded which). The CDR3 DNA reads as TGTGCCAGCAGCTGGGTGTGGGGGAGCAATCAGCCCCAGCATTTT. This gives the protein CASSWVWGSNQPQHF.